The 30 T cell receptor beta chains reported below all come from one sample, sequenced in a study of blood T cell repertoires in COVID-19. TCRdb's table, derived via immunoSEQ multiplex PCR, lists solely in-frame clones and lacks some. This repertoire shows roughly 250,000 clones, around 90% found once; its top ten account for 0.8%. The sequenced sample was peripheral blood. The receptors derive from a woman in her twenties or thirties with acute or convalescent COVID-19.

The chain joins TRBV12-5 to TRBJ2-5; the match to TRBD2 covers 12 bases. Trimming at V came to 7 bases and at J to 3 bases, leaving 12 bases not matched to a gene. The length of the CDR3 is 17 residues. From germline, CDR1 is LGHNT and CDR2 FRNRAP. The CDR3 region is CASAPGASGRAKETQYF. The DNA for the CDR3 is TGTGCTAGTGCCCCCGGGGCTAGCGGGAGGGCCAAAGAGACCCAGTACTTC.

The chain carries TRBV3-1 (or the pseudogene TRBV3-2) and TRBJ2-5; the match to TRBD1 covers 8 bases. The germline gives CDR1 LGHDT, CDR2 YNNKEL (reference sequence). This CDR3 has 14 amino acids. The V segment lost 4 bases and the J segment 5 bases; nucleotides outside the gene matches: 6. The CDR3 here is CASSLRQGTETQYF. In DNA, the CDR3 is TGTGCCAGCAGCCTTAGACAGGGGACTGAGACCCAGTACTTC.

The chain joins TRBV9 to TRBJ1-5, with unresolved D. In germline, CDR1 is SGDLS, CDR2 YYNGEE. V was shortened by 0 bases and J by 7 bases, with 14 bases between the two germline ends. The CDR3 runs to 15 residues. DNA of the CDR3: TGTGCCAGCAGCGTAGGTTCTACGGGTGGGCAGCCCCAGCATTTT. Translated: CASSVGSTGGQPQHF.

The chain joins TRBV9 to TRBJ2-2; TRBD2 agrees at 7 bases. The CDR3 runs 15 residues. Germline V gene sequence: CDR1 SGDLS, CDR2 YYNGEE. V trimming: 0 bases; J trimming: 4 bases; junction bases outside the gene matches: 3. CDR3 loop: CASSVGGSLTGELFF. The CDR3, as DNA: TGTGCCAGCAGCGTAGGCGGGAGTCTCACCGGGGAGCTGTTTTTT.

This clone was counted between two and nine times. The chain carries TRBV30 and TRBJ1-5; TRBD1 is a possible D gene (6 bases). CDR3 length: 13 amino acids. The V and J ends lost 1 base and 11 bases respectively, with 15 bases between them. Germline V gene lookup returns CDR1 GTSNPN and CDR2 SVGIG (reference sequence). The chain's CDR3 is CAWSAAGGLAQHF. CDR3 in DNA: TGTGCCTGGAGTGCTGCTGGGGGCTTGGCCCAGCATTTT.

This clone has only one observation. This chain uses TRBV29-1 with TRBJ1-2, with 7 bases fitting TRBD1. This CDR3 has 15 residues. The germline CDR1 and CDR2 sequences are SQVTM and ANQGSEA. V lost 7 bases and J lost 2; bases outside the gene matches: 13. CDR3 bases: TGCAGCGCCACCGGGGCTGGGACAGCAAACTATGGCTACACCTTC. This translates into CSATGAGTANYGYTF.

A single count supports this clone. The genes are TRBV25-1 and TRBJ2-5; 10 bases agree with TRBD2. There are 15 residues in the CDR3. Losses at the gene ends were 0 bases for V and 5 bases for J; bases not matched to a gene: 3. Germline CDR1 reads MGHDK; CDR2 reads SYGVNS. Here the CDR3 reads CASSEYSGRMETQYF. CDR3 nucleotides: TGTGCCAGCAGTGAATATAGCGGGAGGATGGAGACCCAGTACTTC.

CDR3 nucleotide sequence: TGTGCCAGCAGCTTGGTGGGACTAGCGGTGATTAGCACAGATACGCAGTATTTT. Protein: CASSLVGLAVISTDTQYF. The genes are TRBV5-4 and TRBJ2-3, with TRBD2 identical over 11 bases. The V gene end was trimmed by 0 bases and the J gene end by 0 bases; junction bases not matched to a gene: 6. The CDR3 runs to 18 residues. The V gene's germline CDR1 is SGHNT and CDR2 YYREEE (reference sequence).

This chain connects TRBV12-5 to TRBJ2-7; possible D gene TRBD1, 6 bases. The CDR3 has 13 amino acids. Germline CDR1 LGHNT, CDR2 FRNRAP. V gave up 9 bases and J gave up 2 bases, with 14 bases separating them. DNA of the CDR3: TGTGCTAGCCACCGGGACATCCCCTACGAGCAGTACTTC. This translates into CASHRDIPYEQYF. The entire variable domain, with the rest obtained from reference TRBV12-5 and TRBJ2-7, is as follows: DARVTQTPRHKVTEMGQEVTMRCQPILGHNTVFWYRQTMMQGLELLAYFRNRAPLDDSGMPKDRFSAEMPDATLATLKIQPSEPRDSAVYFCASHRDIPYEQYFGPGTRLTVT.

The chain's CDR3 is CASSHPGREAPGELFF. The CDR3 nucleotides read TGTGCCAGCAGCCACCCCGGACGGGAGGCTCCCGGGGAGCTGTTTTTT. This sequence joins TRBV3-1 (or the pseudogene TRBV3-2) and TRBJ2-2; 7 bases map to TRBD2. The CDR3 loop spans 16 amino acids. Germline V CDR1 and CDR2: LGHDT, YNNKEL (reference sequence). Trimming removed 3 bases from V and 6 bases from J; junction bases left unmatched: 10.

The V call is TRBV3-1 (or the pseudogene TRBV3-2), the J call TRBJ2-2; D gene uncertain. The CDR3 length is 14 residues. Trimming pared 4 bases from V and 7 bases from J, leaving 13 bases between. Germline V gives CDR1 LGHDT, CDR2 YNNKEL (reference sequence). The chain's CDR3 is CASSPYRSGGELFF. CDR3 coding DNA: TGTGCCAGCAGCCCTTATCGTTCGGGCGGGGAGCTGTTTTTT.

V gene TRBV6-6 combines with J gene TRBJ2-2; 8 bases are a match to TRBD1. Germline loops: CDR1 MNHNY, CDR2 SVGAGI (reference sequence). The CDR3 loop spans 15 amino acids. With 7 bases clipped from V and 6 bases from J, the junction kept 10 bases outside the gene matches. The CDR3 reads CASNPDRASPGELFF. The CDR3 nucleotides are TGTGCCAGCAACCCGGACAGGGCGTCACCCGGGGAGCTGTTTTTT.

The chain has TRBV9 and TRBJ1-1, with D hard to call. The CDR3 runs 15 residues. Germline V gene lookup returns CDR1 SGDLS and CDR2 YYNGEE. Trimming removed 0 bases at V and 1 base at J, with 10 bases between. The chain's CDR3 is CASSVDAAANTEAFF. The CDR3 DNA reads as TGTGCCAGCAGCGTAGATGCGGCGGCGAACACTGAAGCTTTCTTT.

The rearrangement joins TRBV9 to TRBJ2-3; 10 bases map to TRBD2. The CDR3 loop spans 14 amino acids. Per the germline V gene, CDR1 is SGDLS and CDR2 is YYNGEE. With 3 bases clipped from V and 6 bases from J, the junction kept 4 bases outside the gene matches. This chain's CDR3 is CASSAGTSVDTQYF. CDR3 nucleotides: TGTGCCAGCAGCGCCGGGACTAGCGTGGATACGCAGTATTTT.

The gene calls are TRBV6-2 or TRBV6-3 and TRBJ1-5, with 7 bases aligning to TRBD1. The CDR3 extends over 19 amino acids. Trimming took 3 bases from V and 2 from J; bases not matched to a gene: 16. Germline values: CDR1 MNHEY, CDR2 SVGEGT. CDR3 sequence (DNA): TGTGCCAGCAGTTATCCACCGGGACAGATGCTTATCGGCAATCAGCCCCAGCATTTT. This sequence encodes CASSYPPGQMLIGNQPQHF.

The chain employs TRBV7-9 and TRBJ2-7, with D perhaps TRBD1 (6 bases). With 2 bases removed from V and 6 bases from J, the gap between germline ends came to 20 bases. Germline CDR1 and CDR2: SEHNR and FQNEAQ (reference sequence). This CDR3 has 16 amino acids. CDR3: CASSLMQGMGATEQYF. The CDR3 DNA sequence: TGTGCCAGCAGCTTAATGCAAGGGATGGGGGCTACCGAGCAGTACTTC.

This chain joins TRBV19 and TRBJ2-7; TRBD1 agrees at 7 bases. CDR1 is LNHDA, CDR2 SQIVND, per germline (reference sequence). CDR3 length: 14 residues. Trimming cost V 3 bases and J 3 bases; bases outside gene matches: 5. CDR3 nucleotides: TGTGCCAGTAGTATGGGTCAGGGGGACTACGAGCAGTACTTC. Its protein is CASSMGQGDYEQYF. The whole variable domain, remainder taken from reference TRBV19 and TRBJ2-7, is DGGITQSPKYLFRKEGQNVTLSCEQNLNHDAMYWYRQDPGQGLRLIYYSQIVNDFQKGDIAEGYSVSREKKESFPLTVTSAQKNPTAFYLCASSMGQGDYEQYFGPGTRLTVT.

The chain employs TRBV3-1 (or the pseudogene TRBV3-2) and TRBJ1-2, with a possible D match to TRBD1 (5 bases). Trimming left V 4 bases short and J 8 bases short, with 20 bases between. The CDR3 covers 15 residues. Germline V gives CDR1 LGHDT, CDR2 YNNKEL (reference sequence). CDR3 amino acids: CASSRDGGELVGYTF. As DNA, the CDR3 is TGTGCCAGCAGCCGAGATGGGGGGGAATTGGTAGGCTACACCTTC.

The chain employs TRBV30 and TRBJ2-2, with a possible D match to TRBD1 (6 bases). The CDR3 length is 15 residues. The germline V and J ends were trimmed by 5 bases and 2 bases, with 15 bases remaining between them. The V gene's germline CDR1 is GTSNPN and CDR2 SVGIG (reference sequence). For the CDR3, the DNA is TGTGCCTGGGACACAGGGAACTTCAACACCGGGGAGCTGTTTTTT. It is translated as CAWDTGNFNTGELFF.

CDR3 coding DNA: TGTGCCAGCATCTCAGGCGGACTAGCGGGAGTTGGGACCCAGTACTTC. This sequence encodes CASISGGLAGVGTQYF. The chain carries TRBV7-9 and TRBJ2-5; 13 nucleotides align to TRBD2. In germline, CDR1 is SEHNR, CDR2 FQNEAQ (reference sequence). This CDR3 region has 16 residues. Germline trimming cut 7 bases from V and 7 bases from J; bases unmatched to any gene: 12.

The chain uses TRBV2 and TRBJ2-7, with TRBD1 matching 12 bases. Germline V lookup: CDR1 SNHLY, CDR2 FYNNEI. The CDR3 has 15 residues. V lost 6 bases to trimming and J lost 3 bases; unmatched junction nucleotides: 6. CDR3 residues: CASRGGQGAFYEQYF. The CDR3 coding sequence is TGTGCCAGCAGGGGGGGACAGGGGGCTTTCTACGAGCAGTACTTC. Full variable domain (rest looked up from reference TRBV2 and TRBJ2-7): EPEVTQTPSHQVTQMGQEVILRCVPISNHLYFYWYRQILGQKVEFLVSFYNNEISEKSEIFDDQFSVERPDGSNFTLKIRSTKLEDSAMYFCASRGGQGAFYEQYFGPGTRLTVT.

The chain has TRBV7-9 and TRBJ1-1; D uncertain. The V and J ends lost 6 bases and 0 bases respectively, with 5 bases between them. This CDR3 comprises 12 residues. CDR1 is SEHNR, CDR2 FQNEAQ, per germline (reference sequence). Here the CDR3 DNA reads TGTGCCAGCAGTCCCATGAACACTGAAGCTTTCTTT. As protein: CASSPMNTEAFF.

This chain uses TRBV6-2 or TRBV6-3 with TRBJ1-1; D remains ambiguous. Germline V gives CDR1 MNHEY, CDR2 SVGEGT. The CDR3 is made up of 12 amino acids. The germline V and J ends were trimmed by 3 bases and 3 bases, with 5 bases remaining between them. The CDR3: CASSYLDTEAFF. The CDR3 DNA reads as TGTGCCAGCAGTTATCTTGACACTGAAGCTTTCTTT.

The chain recombines TRBV4-3 with TRBJ2-7; 9 bases line up with TRBD1. The CDR3 spans 16 residues. Looked up from germline, CDR1 is LGHNA and CDR2 is YSLEER. V was clipped by 1 base and J by 6 bases; unmatched bases: 10. CDR3 nucleotides: TGCGCCAGCAGCCAAGCTCGGAGGACAGGGGTTTCCGAGCAGTACTTC. It specifies CASSQARRTGVSEQYF.

V usage is TRBV24-1 and J usage is TRBJ2-5; the D gene is possibly TRBD2 (6 bases). This CDR3 contains 12 residues. Germline V lookup: CDR1 KGHDR, CDR2 SFDVKD. V gave up 6 bases and J gave up 3 bases, with 7 bases separating them. CDR3 nucleotide sequence: TGTGCCACCAGTACGGGAGAAGAGACCCAGTACTTC. This sequence encodes CATSTGEETQYF.

The chain uses TRBV4-3 and TRBJ1-4, with D hard to call. Trimming cost V 1 base and J 8 bases, with 8 bases left between them. Germline CDR1 and CDR2: LGHNA and YSLEER. CDR3 length equals 13 residues. The CDR3 here is CASSQGSREKLFF. CDR3 nucleotides: TGCGCCAGCAGCCAAGGGAGTCGGGAAAAACTGTTTTTT.

The CDR3 nucleotides are TGTGCCAGCAGCTCCATAGGGGGAATGGGGAGTTCCGATGAGCAGTTCTTC. This gives the protein CASSSIGGMGSSDEQFF. The chain joins TRBV7-2 to TRBJ2-1; weak D call: TRBD1 (6 bases). With 4 bases removed from V and 8 bases from J, the gap between germline ends came to 24 bases. Per the germline V gene, CDR1 is SGHTA and CDR2 is FQGNSA. The length of the CDR3 is 17 residues. The full variable domain, its missing parts supplied by reference TRBV7-2 and TRBJ2-1, is GAGVSQSPSNKVTEKGKDVELRCDPISGHTALYWYRQSLGQGLEFLIYFQGNSAPDKSGLPSDRFSAERTGGSVSTLTIQRTQQEDSAVYLCASSSIGGMGSSDEQFFGPGTRLTVL.

The rearrangement joins TRBV7-2 to TRBJ2-3; 8 bases are a match to TRBD1. Trimming at V came to 5 bases and at J to 3 bases, leaving 4 bases not matched to a gene. In germline, CDR1 is SGHTA, CDR2 FQGNSA. The CDR3 covers 14 residues. CDR3 amino acids: CASSGDRGTDTQYF. In DNA, the CDR3 is TGTGCCAGCAGCGGAGACAGGGGAACAGATACGCAGTATTTT.

This chain joins TRBV6-1 and TRBJ1-1; 7 bases line up with TRBD1. The CDR3 sequence is 14 residues long. Germline CDR1 is MNHNS and CDR2 is SASEGT. V dropped 1 base and J dropped 5; count of bases not matched to a gene: 4. CDR3 residues: CASSEDRGVTEAFF. DNA of the CDR3: TGTGCCAGCAGTGAAGACAGGGGAGTTACTGAAGCTTTCTTT.

The chain combines TRBV24-1 with TRBJ2-3; TRBD2 matches at 11 bases. CDR3 size: 15 residues. Germline V lookup: CDR1 KGHDR, CDR2 SFDVKD. V trimming: 5 bases; J trimming: 7 bases; junction bases outside the gene matches: 7. CDR3 in amino acids: CATSVSSGRNNTQYF. In nucleotides, the CDR3 is TGTGCCACCAGTGTATCTAGCGGGAGGAACAATACGCAGTATTTT.